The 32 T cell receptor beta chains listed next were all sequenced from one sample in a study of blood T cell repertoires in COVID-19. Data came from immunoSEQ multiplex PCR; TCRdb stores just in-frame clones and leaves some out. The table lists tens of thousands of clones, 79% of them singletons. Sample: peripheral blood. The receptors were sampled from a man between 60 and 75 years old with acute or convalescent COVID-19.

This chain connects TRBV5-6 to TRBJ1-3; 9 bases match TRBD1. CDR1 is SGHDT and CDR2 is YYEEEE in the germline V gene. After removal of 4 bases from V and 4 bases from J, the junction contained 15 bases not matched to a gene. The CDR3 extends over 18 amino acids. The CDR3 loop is CASSLTQGAKLVGNTIYF. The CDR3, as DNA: TGTGCCAGCAGCCTGACACAGGGGGCAAAGTTAGTAGGAAACACCATATATTTT.

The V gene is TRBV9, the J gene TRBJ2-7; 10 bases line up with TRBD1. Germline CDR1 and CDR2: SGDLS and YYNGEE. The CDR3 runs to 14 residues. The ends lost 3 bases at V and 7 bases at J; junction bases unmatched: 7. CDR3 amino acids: CASSGDRGLEEQYF. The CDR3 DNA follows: TGTGCCAGCAGCGGGGACAGGGGATTGGAAGAGCAGTACTTC.

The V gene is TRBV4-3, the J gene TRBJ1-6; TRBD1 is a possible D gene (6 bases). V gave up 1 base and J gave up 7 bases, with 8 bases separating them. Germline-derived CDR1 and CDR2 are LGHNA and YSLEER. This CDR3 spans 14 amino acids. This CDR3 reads CASSQVQGNSPLHF. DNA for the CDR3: TGCGCCAGCAGCCAAGTGCAGGGGAATTCACCCCTCCACTTT.

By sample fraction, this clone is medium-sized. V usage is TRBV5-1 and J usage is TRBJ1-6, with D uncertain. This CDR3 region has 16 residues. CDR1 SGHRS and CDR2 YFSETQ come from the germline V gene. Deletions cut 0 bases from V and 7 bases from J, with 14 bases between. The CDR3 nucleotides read TGCGCCAGCAGCTTGGAATTGCGGTATCCCAATTCACCCCTCCACTTT. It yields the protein CASSLELRYPNSPLHF. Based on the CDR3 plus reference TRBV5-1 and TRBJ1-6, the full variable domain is KAGVTQTPRYLIKTRGQQVTLSCSPISGHRSVSWYQQTPGQGLQFLFEYFSETQRNKGNFPGRFSGRQFSNSRSEMNVSTLELGDSALYLCASSLELRYPNSPLHFGNGTRLTVT.

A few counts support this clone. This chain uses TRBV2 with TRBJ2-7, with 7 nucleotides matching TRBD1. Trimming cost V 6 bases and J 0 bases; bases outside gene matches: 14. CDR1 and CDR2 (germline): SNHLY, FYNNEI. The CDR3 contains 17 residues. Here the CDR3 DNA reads TGTGCCAGCAGGTTCAGCCTCCAGGGACAGTCCTCCTACGAGCAGTACTTC. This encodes CASRFSLQGQSSYEQYF.

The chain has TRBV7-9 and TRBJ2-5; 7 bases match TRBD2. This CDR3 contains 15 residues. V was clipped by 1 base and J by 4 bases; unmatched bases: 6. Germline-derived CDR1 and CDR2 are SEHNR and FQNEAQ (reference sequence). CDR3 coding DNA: TGTGCCAGCAGCTTAGACTCGGGGAGGGGAGAGACCCAGTACTTC. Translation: CASSLDSGRGETQYF. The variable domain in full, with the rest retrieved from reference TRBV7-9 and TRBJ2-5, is DTGVSQNPRHKITKRGQNVTFRCDPISEHNRLYWYRQTLGQGPEFLTYFQNEAQLEKSRLLSDRFSAERPKGSFSTLEIQRTEQGDSAMYLCASSLDSGRGETQYFGPGTRLLVL.

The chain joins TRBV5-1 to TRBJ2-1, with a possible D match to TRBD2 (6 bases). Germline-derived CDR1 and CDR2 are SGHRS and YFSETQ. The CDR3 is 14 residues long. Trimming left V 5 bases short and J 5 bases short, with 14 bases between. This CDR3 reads CASSSPEGNNEQFF. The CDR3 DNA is TGCGCCAGCAGTTCCCCGGAGGGGAACAATGAGCAGTTCTTC.

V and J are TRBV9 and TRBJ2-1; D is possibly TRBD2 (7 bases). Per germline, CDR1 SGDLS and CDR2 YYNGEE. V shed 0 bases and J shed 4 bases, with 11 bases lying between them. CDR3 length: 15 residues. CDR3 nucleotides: TGTGCCAGCAGCGTAGCGCGGGGGCCGTACAATGAGCAGTTCTTC. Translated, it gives CASSVARGPYNEQFF.

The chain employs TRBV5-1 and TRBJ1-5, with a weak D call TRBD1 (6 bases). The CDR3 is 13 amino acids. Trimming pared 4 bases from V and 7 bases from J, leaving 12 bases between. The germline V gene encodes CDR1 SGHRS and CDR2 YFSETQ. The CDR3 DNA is TGCGCCAGCAGCCTCCAGGGGCCCCAGCCCCAGCATTTT. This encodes CASSLQGPQPQHF.

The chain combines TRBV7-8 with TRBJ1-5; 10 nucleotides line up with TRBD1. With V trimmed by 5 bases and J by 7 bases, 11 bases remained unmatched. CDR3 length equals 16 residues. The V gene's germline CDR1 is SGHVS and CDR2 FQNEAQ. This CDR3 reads CASSPSTDRGQQPQHF. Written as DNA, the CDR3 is TGTGCCAGCAGCCCTTCGACCGACAGGGGGCAACAGCCCCAGCATTTT.

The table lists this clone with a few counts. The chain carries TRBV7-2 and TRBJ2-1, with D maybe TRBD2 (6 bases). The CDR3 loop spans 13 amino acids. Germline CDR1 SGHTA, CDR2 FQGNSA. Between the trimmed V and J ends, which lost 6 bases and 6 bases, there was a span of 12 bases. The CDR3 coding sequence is TGTGCCAGCAGGGGACTGAGACGCAATGAGCAGTTCTTC. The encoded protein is CASRGLRRNEQFF.

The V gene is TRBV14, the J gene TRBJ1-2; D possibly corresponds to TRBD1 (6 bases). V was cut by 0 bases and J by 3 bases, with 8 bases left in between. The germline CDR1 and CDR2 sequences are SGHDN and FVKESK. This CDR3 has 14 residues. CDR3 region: CASSQDAGDYGYTF. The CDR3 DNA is TGTGCCAGCAGCCAAGACGCAGGGGACTATGGCTACACCTTC.

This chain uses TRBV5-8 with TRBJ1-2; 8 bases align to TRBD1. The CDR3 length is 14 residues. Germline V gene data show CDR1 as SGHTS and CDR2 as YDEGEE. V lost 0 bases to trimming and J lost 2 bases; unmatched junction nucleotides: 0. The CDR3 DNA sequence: TGTGCCAGCAGCTTGGCAGGGGGCAACTATGGCTACACCTTC. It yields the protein CASSLAGGNYGYTF.

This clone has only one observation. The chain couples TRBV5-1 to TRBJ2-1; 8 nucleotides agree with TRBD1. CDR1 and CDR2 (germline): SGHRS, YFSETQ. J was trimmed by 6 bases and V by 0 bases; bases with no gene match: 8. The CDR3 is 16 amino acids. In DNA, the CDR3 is TGCGCCAGCAGCTTGGCCGCAGGGGGCGAGAGCAATGAGCAGTTCTTC. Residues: CASSLAAGGESNEQFF. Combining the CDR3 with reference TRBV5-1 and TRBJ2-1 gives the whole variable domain KAGVTQTPRYLIKTRGQQVTLSCSPISGHRSVSWYQQTPGQGLQFLFEYFSETQRNKGNFPGRFSGRQFSNSRSEMNVSTLELGDSALYLCASSLAAGGESNEQFFGPGTRLTVL.

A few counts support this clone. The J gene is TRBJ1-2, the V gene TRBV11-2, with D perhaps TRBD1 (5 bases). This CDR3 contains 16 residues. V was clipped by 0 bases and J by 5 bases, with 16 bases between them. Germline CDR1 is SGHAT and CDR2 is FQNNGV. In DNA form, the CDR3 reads TGTGCCAGCAGCTTAGACTCGCAGGGCACTGCTTATGGCTACACCTTC. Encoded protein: CASSLDSQGTAYGYTF.

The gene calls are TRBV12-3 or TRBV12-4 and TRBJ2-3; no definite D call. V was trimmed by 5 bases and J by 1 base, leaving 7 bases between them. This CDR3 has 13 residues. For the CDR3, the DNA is TGTGCCAGCAGTCCGTCAGGCACAGATACGCAGTATTTT. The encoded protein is CASSPSGTDTQYF.

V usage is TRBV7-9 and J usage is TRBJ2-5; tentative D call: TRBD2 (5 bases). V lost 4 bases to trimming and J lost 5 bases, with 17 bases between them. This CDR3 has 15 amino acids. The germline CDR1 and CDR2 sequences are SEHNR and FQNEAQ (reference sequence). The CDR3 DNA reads TGTGCCAGCAGCTCATCTAACGGGATGTCGGAGACCCAGTACTTC. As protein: CASSSSNGMSETQYF.

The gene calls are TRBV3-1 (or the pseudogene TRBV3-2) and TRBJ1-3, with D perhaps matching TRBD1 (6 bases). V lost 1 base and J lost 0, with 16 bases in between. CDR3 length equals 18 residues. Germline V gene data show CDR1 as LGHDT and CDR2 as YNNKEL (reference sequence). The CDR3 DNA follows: TGTGCCAGCAGCCAAGCTCTAAGGGGGGGGGTCTCTGGAAACACCATATATTTT. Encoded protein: CASSQALRGGVSGNTIYF.

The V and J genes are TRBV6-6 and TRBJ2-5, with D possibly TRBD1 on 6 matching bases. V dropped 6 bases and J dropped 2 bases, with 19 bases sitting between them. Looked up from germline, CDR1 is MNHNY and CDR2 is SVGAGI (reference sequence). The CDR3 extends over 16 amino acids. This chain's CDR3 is CASSGPHTGIQETQYF. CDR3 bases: TGTGCCAGCAGCGGCCCACACACAGGGATACAAGAGACCCAGTACTTC.

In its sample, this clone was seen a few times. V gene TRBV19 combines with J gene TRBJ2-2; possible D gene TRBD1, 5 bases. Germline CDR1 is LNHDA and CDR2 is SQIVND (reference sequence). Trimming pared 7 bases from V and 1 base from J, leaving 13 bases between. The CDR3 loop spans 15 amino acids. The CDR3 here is CASTVVGVNTGELFF. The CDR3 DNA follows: TGTGCCAGTACTGTTGTAGGGGTGAACACCGGGGAGCTGTTTTTT.

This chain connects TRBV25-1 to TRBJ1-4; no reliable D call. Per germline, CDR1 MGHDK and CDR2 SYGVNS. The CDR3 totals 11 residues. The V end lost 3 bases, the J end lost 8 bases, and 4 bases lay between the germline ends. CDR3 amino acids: CASSDQEKLFF. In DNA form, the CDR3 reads TGTGCCAGCAGTGACCAGGAAAAACTGTTTTTT.

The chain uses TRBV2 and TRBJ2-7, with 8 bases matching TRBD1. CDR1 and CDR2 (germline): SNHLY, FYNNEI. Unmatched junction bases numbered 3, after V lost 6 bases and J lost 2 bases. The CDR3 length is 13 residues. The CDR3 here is CASRSDRAYEQYF. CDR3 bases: TGTGCCAGCAGATCGGACAGGGCCTACGAGCAGTACTTC.

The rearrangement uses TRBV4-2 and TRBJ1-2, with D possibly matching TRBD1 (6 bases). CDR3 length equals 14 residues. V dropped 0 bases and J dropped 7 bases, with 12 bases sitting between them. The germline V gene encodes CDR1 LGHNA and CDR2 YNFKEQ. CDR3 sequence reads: CASSQESGVRGYTF. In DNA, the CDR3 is TGTGCCAGCAGCCAAGAATCAGGGGTGCGTGGCTACACCTTC.

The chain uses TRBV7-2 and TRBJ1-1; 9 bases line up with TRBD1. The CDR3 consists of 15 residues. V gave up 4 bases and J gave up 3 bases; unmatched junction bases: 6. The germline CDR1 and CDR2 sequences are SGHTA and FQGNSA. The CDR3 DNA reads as TGTGCCAGCAGCTCTCCTTGGACAGGGGACACTGAAGCTTTCTTT. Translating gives CASSSPWTGDTEAFF.

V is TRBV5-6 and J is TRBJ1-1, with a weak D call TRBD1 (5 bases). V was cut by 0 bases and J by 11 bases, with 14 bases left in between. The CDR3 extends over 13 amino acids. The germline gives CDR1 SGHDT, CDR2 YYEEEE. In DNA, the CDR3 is TGTGCCAGCAGCTTGGATGCAGGGTCGAGCGCTTTCTTT. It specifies CASSLDAGSSAFF.

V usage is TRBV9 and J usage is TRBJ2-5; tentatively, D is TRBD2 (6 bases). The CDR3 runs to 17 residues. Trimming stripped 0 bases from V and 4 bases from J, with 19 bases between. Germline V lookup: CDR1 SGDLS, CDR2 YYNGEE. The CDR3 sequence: CASSVEVGTPEGETQYF. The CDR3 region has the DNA TGTGCCAGCAGCGTAGAAGTAGGGACTCCTGAGGGAGAGACCCAGTACTTC.

CDR3 nucleotide sequence: TGTGCCAGCAGCGGCACCCAGGGGTACGAGCAGTACTTC. It codes for CASSGTQGYEQYF. The genes are TRBV7-9 and TRBJ2-7; maybe TRBD1 (6 bases). Germline CDR1 reads SEHNR; CDR2 reads FQNEAQ (reference sequence). Between the trimmed V and J ends, which lost 5 bases and 4 bases, there was a span of 12 bases. The CDR3 sequence is 13 residues long.

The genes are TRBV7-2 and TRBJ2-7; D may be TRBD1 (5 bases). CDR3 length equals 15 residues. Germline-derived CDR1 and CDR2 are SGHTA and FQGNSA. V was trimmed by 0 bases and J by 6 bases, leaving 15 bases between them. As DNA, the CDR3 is TGTGCCAGCAGCTTAGCCCAGCAGGGTCGGCGCGAGCAGTACTTC. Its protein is CASSLAQQGRREQYF.

DNA of the CDR3: TGTGCCAGCAGCAGGGGGTCAGATACGCAGTATTTT. It yields the protein CASSRGSDTQYF. This chain links TRBV2 with TRBJ2-3, with TRBD1 matching 7 bases. Germline CDR1 and CDR2: SNHLY and FYNNEI. The J segment lost 4 bases and the V segment lost 6 bases, leaving 1 base of the junction unmatched. The CDR3 extends over 12 amino acids.

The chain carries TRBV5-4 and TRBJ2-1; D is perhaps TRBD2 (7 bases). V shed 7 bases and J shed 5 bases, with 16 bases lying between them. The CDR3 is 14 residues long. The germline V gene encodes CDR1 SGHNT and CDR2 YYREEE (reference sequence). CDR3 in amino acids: CASGRGGPNNEQFF. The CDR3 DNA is TGTGCCAGCGGAAGGGGGGGGCCTAACAATGAGCAGTTCTTC.

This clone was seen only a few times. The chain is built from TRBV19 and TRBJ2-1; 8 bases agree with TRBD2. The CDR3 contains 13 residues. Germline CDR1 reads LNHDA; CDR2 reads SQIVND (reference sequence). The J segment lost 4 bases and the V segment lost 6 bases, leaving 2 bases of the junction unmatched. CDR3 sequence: CASRAGVYNEQFF. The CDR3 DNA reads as TGTGCCAGTAGAGCGGGGGTTTACAATGAGCAGTTCTTC.

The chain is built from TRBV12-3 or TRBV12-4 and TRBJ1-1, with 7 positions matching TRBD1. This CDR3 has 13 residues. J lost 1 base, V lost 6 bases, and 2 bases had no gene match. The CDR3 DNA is TGTGCCAGCAGGTGGACAGGGAACACTGAAGCTTTCTTT. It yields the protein CASRWTGNTEAFF.